This TCR beta chain was captured by sequencing in a study of Ad26.COV2.S vaccination and SARS-CoV-2 variants. CDR1 is LNHDA and CDR2 is SQIVND in the germline V gene (reference sequence). There are 18 residues in the CDR3. Between the trimmed V and J ends, which lost 5 bases and 6 bases, there was a span of 26 bases. Method: immunoSEQ multiplex PCR; TCRdb's copy keeps in-frame clones and lacks some. The sample has over 130,000 clones, 86% seen once. Notes on this clone: The antigen remains unidentified.

Study results and caveats: Vaccine recipients surpassed placebo recipients in spike-specific TCR breadth. Possible underestimation of total T cell responses by the TCR breadth and depth analyses was noted.

The chain employs TRBV19 and TRBJ1-5; D is unresolved. The receptor comes from a human donor who had recovered from COVID-19. The source was peripheral blood, collected after recovery from COVID-19. DNA of the CDR3: TGTGCCAGTAGTCCCAATAACGGGCCCTCACTTACTCGTCAGCCCCAGCATTTT. Its protein is CASSPNNGPSLTRQPQHF.